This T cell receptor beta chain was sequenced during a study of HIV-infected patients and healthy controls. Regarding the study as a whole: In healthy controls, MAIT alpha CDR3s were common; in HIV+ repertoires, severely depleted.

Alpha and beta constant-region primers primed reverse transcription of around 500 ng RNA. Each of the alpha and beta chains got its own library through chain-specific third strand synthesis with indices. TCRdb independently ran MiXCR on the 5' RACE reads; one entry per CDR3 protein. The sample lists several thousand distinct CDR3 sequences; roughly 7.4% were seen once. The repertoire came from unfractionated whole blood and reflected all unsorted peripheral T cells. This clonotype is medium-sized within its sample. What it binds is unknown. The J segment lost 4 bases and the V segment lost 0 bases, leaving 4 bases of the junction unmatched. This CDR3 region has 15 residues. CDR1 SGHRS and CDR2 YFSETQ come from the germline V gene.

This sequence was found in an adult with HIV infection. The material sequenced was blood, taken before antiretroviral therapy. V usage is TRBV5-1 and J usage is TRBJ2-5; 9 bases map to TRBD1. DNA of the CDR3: TGCGCCAGCAGCTTGGGGACAGGGGATAGAGAGACCCAGTACTTC. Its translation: CASSLGTGDRETQYF.